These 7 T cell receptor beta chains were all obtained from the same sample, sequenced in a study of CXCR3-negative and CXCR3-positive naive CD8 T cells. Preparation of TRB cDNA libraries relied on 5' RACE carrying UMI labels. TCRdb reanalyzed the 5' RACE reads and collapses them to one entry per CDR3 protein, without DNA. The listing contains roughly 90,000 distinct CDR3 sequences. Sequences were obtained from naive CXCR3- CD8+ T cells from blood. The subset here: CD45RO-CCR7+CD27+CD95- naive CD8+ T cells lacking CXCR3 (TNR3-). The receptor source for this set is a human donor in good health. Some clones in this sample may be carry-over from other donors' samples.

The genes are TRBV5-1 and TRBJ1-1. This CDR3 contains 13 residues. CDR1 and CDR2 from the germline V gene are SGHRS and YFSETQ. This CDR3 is CASSLEGGSEAFF.

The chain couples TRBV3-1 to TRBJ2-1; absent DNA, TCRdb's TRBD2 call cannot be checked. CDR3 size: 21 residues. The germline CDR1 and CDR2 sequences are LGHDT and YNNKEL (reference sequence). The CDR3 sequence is CASSQAPGLAGGTITYNEQFF.

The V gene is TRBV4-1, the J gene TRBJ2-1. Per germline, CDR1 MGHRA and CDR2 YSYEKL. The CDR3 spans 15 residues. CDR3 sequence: CASSQGADSYNEQFF.

The chain's CDR3 is CASSPGDRNVWVYEQYF. The J gene is TRBJ2-7, the V gene TRBV9; lacking DNA, the TRBD1 call made by TCRdb goes unchecked. From germline, CDR1 is SGDLS and CDR2 YYNGEE. CDR3 length equals 17 residues.

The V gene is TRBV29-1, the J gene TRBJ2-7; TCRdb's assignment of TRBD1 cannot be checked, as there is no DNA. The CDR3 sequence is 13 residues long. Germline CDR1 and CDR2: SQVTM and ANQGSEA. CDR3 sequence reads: CSVRTGLTYEQYF.

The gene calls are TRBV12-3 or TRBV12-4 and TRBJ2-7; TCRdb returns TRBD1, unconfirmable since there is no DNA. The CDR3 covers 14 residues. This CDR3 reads CASSPWEEGYEQYF.

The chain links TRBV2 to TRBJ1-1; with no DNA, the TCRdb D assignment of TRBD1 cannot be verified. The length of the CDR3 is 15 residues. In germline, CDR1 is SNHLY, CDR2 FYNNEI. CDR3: CASSEAPGSATEAFF.